This TCR beta chain was found in a study of T cells in Graves' hyperthyroidism and ophthalmopathy. Study details: Peripheral blood specimens were obtained at initial diagnosis, prior to any treatment. Study results and limitations: The model anticipated ophthalmopathy a median around six months pre-onset.

Amplification of TCR beta CDR3 regions used RNA as the template. When the TCR CDR3 underwent first-round RT-PCR, the HTBI primer set was used. TCRdb reprocessed the multiplex PCR reads via MiXCR and lists one record per CDR3 protein. The sample lists 450,000 to 500,000 distinct CDR3 sequences, about 22% occurring once. As concerns this clonotype: The antigen remains undetermined.

The CDR3 loop spans 15 amino acids. V lost 8 bases, J lost 0 bases, and 8 bases stayed unmatched. CDR1 is MNHEY, CDR2 SVGEGT, per germline. Diagnosis rested on symptoms, serum thyroxine and TRAb, thyroid ultrasound, and orbital computed tomography. PBMCs came from more than 9.5 ml fresh peripheral blood. The TCR was taken from a woman in her seventies with Graves' ophthalmopathy. Sequenced input: blood. V is TRBV6-2 or TRBV6-3 and J is TRBJ2-7; 9 nucleotides align to TRBD1. CDR3 protein: CASWGATGGSYEQYF. CDR3 in DNA: TGTGCCAGCTGGGGGGCGACAGGGGGCTCCTACGAGCAGTACTTC.